Listed below are T cell receptor beta chains from one sample, sequenced in a study of cytomegalovirus exposure and HLA in healthy donors. Clones were read by immunoSEQ multiplex PCR, and TCRdb kept only the in-frame ones, dropping some. The sample includes 150,000 to 200,000 clones, 75% to 80% of them seen just once. Material for sequencing was PBMCs. The receptor source for this set is a man aged 50-60 years in good health and CMV-seropositive. Both conserved end residues are part of each CDR3. D genes are given only for firm matches. Only part of the rows carry a size: once, few, many, or a class if the clone is expanded.

-	TRBV7-2	TRBJ1-1	-	CASSPNTGNTEAFF	TGTGCCAGCAGCCCAAATACGGGGAACACTGAAGCTTTCTTT
few	TRBV18	TRBJ1-6	-	CASSRDKNNSPLHF	TGTGCCAGCTCCCGGGACAAAAATAATTCACCCCTCCACTTT
-	TRBV5-5	TRBJ1-4	-	CASSLGRRGGEKLFF	TGTGCCAGCAGCTTGGGTCGCAGGGGTGGGGAAAAACTGTTTTTT
-	TRBV10-3	TRBJ1-1	TRBD1	CAISEPRTGVSTEAFF	TGTGCCATCAGTGAGCCGCGGACAGGGGTGAGCACTGAAGCTTTCTTT
-	TRBV7-9	TRBJ2-6	TRBD1	CASSSGQGNANVLTF	TGTGCCAGCAGCTCGGGACAGGGGAACGCCAACGTCCTGACTTTC
-	TRBV9	TRBJ1-1	TRBD1	CASSPRDRTPMNTEAFF	TGTGCCAGCAGCCCTCGGGACAGAACGCCGATGAACACTGAAGCTTTCTTT
-	TRBV5-4	TRBJ2-3	-	CASSLGGLRPDTQYF	TGTGCCAGCAGCTTGGGAGGCCTGCGCCCAGATACGCAGTATTTT
-	TRBV5-1	TRBJ2-1	TRBD1	CASSLQGNEQFF	TGCGCCAGCAGCTTACAGGGGAATGAGCAGTTCTTC
-	TRBV9	TRBJ2-7	TRBD2	CASSFHPGGVSYEQYF	TGTGCCAGCAGCTTCCACCCCGGGGGGGTCTCCTACGAGCAGTACTTC
few	TRBV4-3	TRBJ1-6	-	CASSQNRAAQGSPLHF	TGCGCCAGCAGCCAAAACAGGGCCGCCCAGGGTTCACCCCTCCACTTT
-	TRBV5-1	TRBJ1-4	TRBD1	CASSRTGRRANEKLFF	TGCGCCAGCAGCCGGACAGGACGGCGTGCTAATGAAAAACTGTTTTTT
-	TRBV28	TRBJ2-5	TRBD2	CASSLYTSKGLGKETQYF	TGTGCCAGCAGTTTGTACACCTCAAAGGGACTAGGGAAGGAGACCCAGTACTTC
-	TRBV9	TRBJ2-7	TRBD1	CASSVADRGPANF	TGTGCCAGCAGCGTAGCGGACAGGGGGCCCGCGAACTTC
few	TRBV10-3	TRBJ2-6	-	CASSYGAGANVLTF	TGTGCCAGCAGTTACGGGGCTGGGGCCAACGTCCTGACTTTC
-	TRBV30	TRBJ1-2	-	CAHPTSGFYGYTF	TGTGCCCACCCTACCTCAGGGTTCTATGGCTACACCTTC
-	TRBV19	TRBJ2-1	TRBD2	CASSPGVAGGRVEQFF	TGTGCCAGTAGTCCCGGGGTAGCGGGGGGGCGCGTTGAGCAGTTCTTC
-	TRBV6-1	TRBJ1-2	-	CASLRYGQPDYGYTF	TGTGCCAGCCTCCGCTACGGACAGCCGGACTATGGCTACACCTTC
-	TRBV7-2	TRBJ1-4	-	CASSLPFGEGRVEKLFF	TGTGCCAGCAGCTTGCCTTTCGGGGAGGGGCGCGTTGAAAAACTGTTTTTT
-	TRBV7-8	TRBJ2-7	TRBD1	CASSTVPGQGSATYEQYF	TGTGCCAGCAGTACGGTCCCGGGACAGGGGTCCGCCACCTACGAGCAGTACTTC
-	TRBV5-8	TRBJ2-3	TRBD1	CASSPDRRPGDTQYF	TGTGCCAGCAGCCCGGACAGGCGGCCCGGAGATACGCAGTATTTT
-	TRBV5-5	TRBJ1-1	-	CASSLVMFRGGTEAFF	TGTGCCAGCAGCTTGGTAATGTTTCGAGGGGGCACTGAAGCTTTCTTT
few	TRBV5-1	TRBJ2-5	-	CASSIAGRRGQETQYF	TGCGCCAGCAGCATTGCGGGGAGGCGGGGACAAGAGACCCAGTACTTC
few	TRBV11-2	TRBJ2-1	TRBD2	CASSLVDGGAFEQFF	TGTGCCAGCAGCTTAGTGGACGGGGGGGCCTTTGAGCAGTTCTTC
-	TRBV7-2	TRBJ1-5	-	CASRSTGGNQPQHF	TGTGCCAGCAGATCCACTGGTGGCAATCAGCCCCAGCATTTT
-	TRBV28	TRBJ1-2	TRBD1	CASSTPGQGAVRYGYTF	TGTGCCAGCAGTACGCCGGGACAGGGGGCGGTTAGGTATGGCTACACCTTC
-	TRBV14	TRBJ1-2	TRBD1	CASSPFGQGVVYGYTF	TGTGCCAGCAGCCCGTTCGGACAGGGAGTTGTCTATGGCTACACCTTC
-	TRBV7-2	TRBJ2-2	-	CASSLIGEAVTGELFF	TGTGCCAGCAGCTTAATCGGGGAGGCCGTCACCGGGGAGCTGTTTTTT
-	TRBV5-6	TRBJ1-1	TRBD1	CASIRLRDSNTEAFF	TGTGCCAGCATCCGCTTGAGGGACAGCAACACTGAAGCTTTCTTT
few	TRBV4-2	TRBJ1-5	TRBD1	CASSQDASFGLGTGGKSQPQHF	TGTGCCAGCAGCCAAGATGCGTCGTTTGGATTAGGGACAGGGGGCAAATCGCAGCCCCAGCATTTT
-	TRBV2	TRBJ1-1	-	CASLQGQPEAFF	TGTGCCAGCCTTCAGGGGCAGCCTGAAGCTTTCTTT
few	TRBV7-9	TRBJ1-1	-	CASSPSGVGRAEAFF	TGTGCCAGCAGCCCCTCCGGGGTAGGTCGCGCTGAAGCTTTCTTT
-	TRBV28	TRBJ1-2	-	CASSYDYGGGYRGYTF	TGTGCCAGCAGTTATGATTACGGCGGGGGGTACCGGGGCTACACCTTC
-	TRBV5-1	TRBJ2-2	TRBD1	CASSPGPRGPGGELFF	TGCGCCAGCAGCCCCGGGCCCAGGGGGCCGGGCGGGGAGCTGTTTTTT
-	TRBV5-1	TRBJ1-1	TRBD1	CASRQGRNTEAFF	TGCGCCAGCAGACAGGGGAGGAACACTGAAGCTTTCTTT
-	TRBV15	TRBJ2-5	-	CATSRDLNRETQYF	TGTGCCACCAGCAGAGATCTTAACAGAGAGACCCAGTACTTC
once	TRBV19	TRBJ1-1	TRBD1	CASSVTGGLWDTEAFF	TGTGCCAGTAGCGTCACAGGGGGCCTATGGGACACTGAAGCTTTCTTT
once	TRBV30	TRBJ2-5	-	CAWSVRGRSRETQYF	TGTGCCTGGAGTGTACGCGGGCGCTCCCGGGAGACCCAGTACTTC
-	TRBV6-1	TRBJ1-1	TRBD1	CASGKGADTEAFF	TGTGCCAGCGGGAAGGGGGCGGACACTGAAGCTTTCTTT
few	TRBV2	TRBJ2-5	TRBD1	CASSLNRDRAGETQYF	TGTGCCAGCAGTCTTAACCGGGACAGGGCAGGCGAGACCCAGTACTTC
-	TRBV11-2	TRBJ2-2	TRBD1	CASMFDRGRTGELFF	TGTGCCAGCATGTTTGATAGGGGGCGCACCGGGGAGCTGTTTTTT
few	TRBV5-1	TRBJ1-1	-	CASSNQGAEAFF	TGCGCCAGCAGTAACCAGGGCGCTGAAGCTTTCTTT
-	TRBV2	TRBJ1-5	-	CASSDLFNQPQHF	TGTGCCAGCAGTGATCTATTCAATCAGCCCCAGCATTTT
-	TRBV15	TRBJ1-5	TRBD1	CATSRGRDRSGWTQHF	TGTGCCACCAGCCGGGGTAGGGACAGGAGCGGCTGGACCCAGCATTTT
once	TRBV20-1	TRBJ1-2	-	CSADDRGGYTF	TGCAGTGCTGATGACCGGGGTGGCTACACCTTC
-	TRBV7-6	TRBJ1-1	TRBD1	CASSLGALTGLATEAFF	TGTGCCAGCAGCTTAGGAGCATTGACAGGGCTTGCGACTGAAGCTTTCTTT
-	TRBV4-3	TRBJ2-1	TRBD2	CASSPLSGGDYNEQFF	TGCGCCAGCAGCCCTCTTAGCGGGGGGGACTACAATGAGCAGTTCTTC
-	TRBV30	TRBJ2-2	TRBD2	CAGGVGELFF	TGTGCCGGGGGGGTCGGGGAGCTGTTTTTT
-	TRBV28	TRBJ1-1	-	CASSFPLLANTEAFF	TGTGCCAGCAGTTTCCCTTTGCTGGCGAACACTGAAGCTTTCTTT
-	TRBV5-5	TRBJ1-1	-	CASSPSDRRTEAFF	TGTGCCAGCAGCCCATCTGACAGGAGAACTGAAGCTTTCTTT
once	TRBV9	TRBJ2-7	-	CASSPGNFVNEQYF	TGTGCCAGCAGCCCGGGGAACTTTGTCAACGAGCAGTACTTC